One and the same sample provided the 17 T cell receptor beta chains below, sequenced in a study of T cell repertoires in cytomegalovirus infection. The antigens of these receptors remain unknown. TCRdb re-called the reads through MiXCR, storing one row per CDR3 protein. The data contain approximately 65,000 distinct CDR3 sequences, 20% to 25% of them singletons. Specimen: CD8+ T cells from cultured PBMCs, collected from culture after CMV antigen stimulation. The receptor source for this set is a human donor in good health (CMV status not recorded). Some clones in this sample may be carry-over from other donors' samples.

The CDR3 is CASKRSLGDRGDQETQYF. The DNA of the CDR3 is TGTGCCAGCAAGCGGTCATTGGGGGACAGGGGGGATCAAGAGACCCAGTACTTC. The rearrangement uses TRBV12-3 or TRBV12-4 and TRBJ2-5; 11 bases align to TRBD1. The CDR3 sequence is 18 residues long. V trimming: 7 bases; J trimming: 2 bases; junction bases outside the gene matches: 15.

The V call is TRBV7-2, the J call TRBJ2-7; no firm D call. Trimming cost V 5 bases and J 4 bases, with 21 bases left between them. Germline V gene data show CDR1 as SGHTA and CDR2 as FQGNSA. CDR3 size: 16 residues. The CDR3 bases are TGTGCCAGCAGCCCGCGAGATTTGGATAGGACGTACGAGCAGTACTTC. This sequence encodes CASSPRDLDRTYEQYF.

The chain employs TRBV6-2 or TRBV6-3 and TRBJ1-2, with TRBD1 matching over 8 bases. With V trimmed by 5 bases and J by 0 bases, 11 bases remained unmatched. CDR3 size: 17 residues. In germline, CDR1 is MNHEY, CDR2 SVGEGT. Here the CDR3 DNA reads TGTGCCAGCAGTAGAGACCGAACGGGACAGGCTAACTATGGCTACACCTTC. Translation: CASSRDRTGQANYGYTF.

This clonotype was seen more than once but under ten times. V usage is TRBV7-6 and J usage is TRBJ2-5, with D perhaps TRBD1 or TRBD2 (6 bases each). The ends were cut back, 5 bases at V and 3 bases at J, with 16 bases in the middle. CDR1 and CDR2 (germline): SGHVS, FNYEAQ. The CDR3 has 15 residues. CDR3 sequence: CASSPTHREEETQYF. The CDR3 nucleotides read TGTGCCAGCAGCCCCACCCACAGGGAGGAAGAGACCCAGTACTTC.

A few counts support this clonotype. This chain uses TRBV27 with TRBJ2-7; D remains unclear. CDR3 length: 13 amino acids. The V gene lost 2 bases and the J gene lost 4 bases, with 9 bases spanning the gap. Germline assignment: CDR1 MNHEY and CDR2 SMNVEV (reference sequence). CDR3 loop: CASSLNSGYEQYF. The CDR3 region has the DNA TGTGCCAGCAGTTTAAACAGTGGGTACGAGCAGTACTTC.

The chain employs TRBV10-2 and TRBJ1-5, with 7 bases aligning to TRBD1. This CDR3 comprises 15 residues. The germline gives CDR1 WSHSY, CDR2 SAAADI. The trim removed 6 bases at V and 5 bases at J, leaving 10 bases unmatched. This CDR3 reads CASSGRQGFHQPQHF. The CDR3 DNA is TGCGCCAGCAGCGGTAGACAGGGCTTCCATCAGCCCCAGCATTTT.

CDR3 protein: CASRDRGYGTEAFF. CDR3 nucleotides: TGTGCCAGCAGGGACAGGGGTTACGGCACTGAAGCTTTCTTT. The V call is TRBV6-2 or TRBV6-3, the J call TRBJ1-1; 9 bases line up with TRBD1. Trimming removed 6 bases from V and 4 bases from J; junction bases left unmatched: 6. This CDR3 is built from 14 residues. Germline loops: CDR1 MNHEY, CDR2 SVGEGT.

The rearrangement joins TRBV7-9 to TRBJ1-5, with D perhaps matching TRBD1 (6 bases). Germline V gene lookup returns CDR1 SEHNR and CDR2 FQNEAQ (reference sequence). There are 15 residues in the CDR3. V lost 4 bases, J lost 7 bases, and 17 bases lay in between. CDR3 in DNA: TGTGCCAGCAGCTCCACTCTACAGGGCTGGCAGCCCCAGCATTTT. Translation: CASSSTLQGWQPQHF.

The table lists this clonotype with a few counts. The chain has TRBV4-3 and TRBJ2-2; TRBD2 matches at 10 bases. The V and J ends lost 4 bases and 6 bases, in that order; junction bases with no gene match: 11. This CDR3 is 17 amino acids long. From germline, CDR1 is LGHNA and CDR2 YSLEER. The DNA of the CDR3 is TGCGCCAGCAGCCCCCAGCGGGGGGGAGATCTAGCCGGGGAGCTGTTTTTT. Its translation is CASSPQRGGDLAGELFF.

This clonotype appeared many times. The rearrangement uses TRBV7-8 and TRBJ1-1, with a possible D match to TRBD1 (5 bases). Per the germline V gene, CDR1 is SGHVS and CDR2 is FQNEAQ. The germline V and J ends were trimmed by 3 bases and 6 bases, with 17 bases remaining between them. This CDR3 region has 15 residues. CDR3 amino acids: CASSFGRGVSAEAFF. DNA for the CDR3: TGTGCCAGCAGCTTTGGAAGGGGCGTGAGCGCTGAAGCTTTCTTT.

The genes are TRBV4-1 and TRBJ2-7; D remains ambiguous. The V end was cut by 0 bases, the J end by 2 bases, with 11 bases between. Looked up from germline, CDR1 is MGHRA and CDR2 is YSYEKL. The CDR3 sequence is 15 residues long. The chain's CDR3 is CASSQEVESPYEQYF. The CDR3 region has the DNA TGCGCCAGCAGCCAAGAGGTGGAATCCCCCTACGAGCAGTACTTC.

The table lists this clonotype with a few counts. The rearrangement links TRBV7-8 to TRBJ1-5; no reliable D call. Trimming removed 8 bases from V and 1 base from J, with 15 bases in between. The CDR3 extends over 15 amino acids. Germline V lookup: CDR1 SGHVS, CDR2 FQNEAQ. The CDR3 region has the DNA TGTGCCAGCCAAGACGGGGTCTTGAGCAATCAGCCCCAGCATTTT. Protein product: CASQDGVLSNQPQHF.

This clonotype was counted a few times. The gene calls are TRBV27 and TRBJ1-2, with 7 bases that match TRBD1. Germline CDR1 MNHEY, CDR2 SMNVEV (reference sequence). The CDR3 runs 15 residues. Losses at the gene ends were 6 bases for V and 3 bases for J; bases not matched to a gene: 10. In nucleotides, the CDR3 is TGTGCCAGCAGCCCGGGACAGTACCATTACTATGGCTACACCTTC. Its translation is CASSPGQYHYYGYTF.

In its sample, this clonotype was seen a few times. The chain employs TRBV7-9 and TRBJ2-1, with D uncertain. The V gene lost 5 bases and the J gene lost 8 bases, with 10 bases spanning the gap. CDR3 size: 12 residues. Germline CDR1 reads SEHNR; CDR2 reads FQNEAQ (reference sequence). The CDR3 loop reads CASSLNWDEQFF. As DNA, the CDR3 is TGTGCCAGCAGCCTGAACTGGGATGAGCAGTTCTTC.

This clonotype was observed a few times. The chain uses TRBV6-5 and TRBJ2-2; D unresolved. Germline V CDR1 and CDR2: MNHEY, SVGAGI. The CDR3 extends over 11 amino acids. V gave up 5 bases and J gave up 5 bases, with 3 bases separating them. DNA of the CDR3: TGTGCCAGCAGTACAACCGGGGAGCTGTTTTTT. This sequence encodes CASSTTGELFF.

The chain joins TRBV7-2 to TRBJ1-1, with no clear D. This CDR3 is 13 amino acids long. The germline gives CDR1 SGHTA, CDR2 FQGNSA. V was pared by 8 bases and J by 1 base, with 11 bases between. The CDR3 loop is CASPLSPNTEAFF. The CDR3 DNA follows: TGTGCCAGCCCACTGTCTCCGAACACTGAAGCTTTCTTT.

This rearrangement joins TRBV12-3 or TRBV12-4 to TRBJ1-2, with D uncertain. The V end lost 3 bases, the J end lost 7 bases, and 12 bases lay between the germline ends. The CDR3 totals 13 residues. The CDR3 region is CASSFMTYGGYTF. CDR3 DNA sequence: TGTGCCAGCAGTTTTATGACATACGGTGGCTACACCTTC.